A selection of T cell receptor beta chains follows, all from one sample in a study of OX40 agonist ivuxolimab in advanced cancers. Measured with immunoSEQ multiplex PCR; TCRdb has only the in-frame clones, and not every one. The table includes about 68,000 clones, 65% to 85% detected once. Sample: CD4+ or CD8+ T cells sorted from blood, taken in a trial of the OX40 agonist ivuxolimab. The receptors were sampled from an adult with an advanced solid tumor such as melanoma, head and neck, liver or kidney cancer. Both conserved end residues are part of each CDR3.

j_call: TRBJ1-1; v_call: TRBV18; cdr3_aa: CASSPETGMNTEAFF
j_call: TRBJ1-6; v_call: TRBV6-5; cdr3_aa: CASSYTQRSGGSPLHF
j_call: TRBJ2-6; v_call: TRBV28; cdr3_aa: CASSRTAFSGANVLTF
j_call: TRBJ1-1; v_call: TRBV2; cdr3_aa: CASSDQTTVAFF
j_call: TRBJ2-3; v_call: TRBV28; cdr3_aa: CASRPSLSRDRQYF
j_call: TRBJ2-3; v_call: TRBV10-3; cdr3_aa: CAIGPGGGGTDTQYF
j_call: TRBJ1-1; v_call: TRBV7-6; cdr3_aa: CASSLSRNTEAFF
j_call: TRBJ1-5; v_call: TRBV19; cdr3_aa: CASTYCRPSVLCNQPQHF
j_call: TRBJ2-1; v_call: TRBV7-9; cdr3_aa: CASSLGIFAGGWNEQFF
j_call: TRBJ1-1; v_call: TRBV4-3; cdr3_aa: CASSQNPRGAPGAEAFF
j_call: TRBJ2-2; v_call: TRBV28; cdr3_aa: CASSLPSFGTGELFF
j_call: TRBJ1-1; v_call: TRBV19; cdr3_aa: CASSTVTGETEAFF
j_call: TRBJ2-1; v_call: TRBV9; cdr3_aa: CASSSRLDQYNEQFF
j_call: TRBJ2-1; v_call: TRBV15; cdr3_aa: CATGQGGGYNEQFF
j_call: TRBJ2-3; v_call: TRBV7-2; cdr3_aa: CASTYDGATDTQYF
j_call: TRBJ2-4; v_call: TRBV28; cdr3_aa: CASSLKRIGRGKNIQYF
j_call: TRBJ2-3; v_call: TRBV5-1; cdr3_aa: CASSLSPGADTQYF
j_call: TRBJ1-1; v_call: TRBV4-3; cdr3_aa: CASSRSILNTEAFF
j_call: TRBJ1-5; v_call: TRBV5-8; cdr3_aa: CASSAGLQANQPQHF
j_call: TRBJ2-5; v_call: TRBV5-1; cdr3_aa: CASSWTPGLALQETQYF
j_call: TRBJ2-3; v_call: TRBV2; cdr3_aa: CASSAGTDTQYF
j_call: TRBJ1-1; v_call: TRBV4-1; cdr3_aa: CASSERIQGQLNTEAFF
j_call: TRBJ1-4; v_call: TRBV27; cdr3_aa: CASSLGADPNEKLFF
j_call: TRBJ1-1; v_call: TRBV6-1; cdr3_aa: CASSEGDGGWGTEAFF
j_call: TRBJ2-7; v_call: TRBV5-1; cdr3_aa: CASRKLAGGRGEQYF
j_call: TRBJ2-3; v_call: TRBV19; cdr3_aa: CASSIFGSTDTQYF
j_call: TRBJ2-2; v_call: TRBV5-4; cdr3_aa: CASSLEANTGELFF
j_call: TRBJ1-1; v_call: TRBV30; cdr3_aa: CAWSVEGAPGNTEAFF
j_call: TRBJ2-1; v_call: TRBV7-6; cdr3_aa: CASSFRTGGSGNEQFF
j_call: TRBJ1-5; v_call: TRBV19; cdr3_aa: CASSITGVGQPQHF
j_call: TRBJ2-3; v_call: TRBV20-1; cdr3_aa: CSAWQGSQYF
j_call: TRBJ2-2; v_call: TRBV5-1; cdr3_aa: CASSWTGLAGVGELFF
j_call: TRBJ2-4; v_call: TRBV19; cdr3_aa: CASWGTGAAKNIQYF
j_call: TRBJ2-1; v_call: TRBV5-4; cdr3_aa: CASSQGQGRLNEQFF
j_call: TRBJ1-4; v_call: TRBV7-8; cdr3_aa: CASSPGQLNEKLFF
j_call: TRBJ2-2; v_call: TRBV5-1; cdr3_aa: CASSLAAGGNTGELFF
j_call: TRBJ2-5; v_call: TRBV2; cdr3_aa: CASSPTSGQETQYF
j_call: TRBJ1-3; v_call: TRBV7-2; cdr3_aa: CASSLMGNTIYF
j_call: TRBJ2-3; v_call: TRBV10-3; cdr3_aa: CAISGGSDTQYF
j_call: TRBJ1-6; v_call: TRBV2; cdr3_aa: CASSDQGNSPLHF
j_call: TRBJ2-5; v_call: TRBV28; cdr3_aa: CASSSKETQYF
j_call: TRBJ2-1; v_call: TRBV21-1; cdr3_aa: CASSKAGRESSYNEQFF
j_call: TRBJ1-1; v_call: TRBV27; cdr3_aa: CASTPRLGGTEAFF
j_call: TRBJ1-1; v_call: TRBV19; cdr3_aa: CASTKGGGYTEAFF
j_call: TRBJ2-3; v_call: TRBV5-4; cdr3_aa: CASSRGGPADTQYF
j_call: TRBJ2-3; v_call: TRBV4-1; cdr3_aa: CASSPIGQGVSDTQYF
j_call: TRBJ2-2; v_call: TRBV7-2; cdr3_aa: CASSLTSGSHDGELFF
j_call: TRBJ2-1; v_call: TRBV4-1; cdr3_aa: CASSQIGRAGDNEQFF
j_call: TRBJ2-5; v_call: TRBV6-1; cdr3_aa: CASSELEQGGIGTQYF
j_call: TRBJ1-4; v_call: TRBV4-3; cdr3_aa: CASSRVIRVQGGNEKLFF
j_call: TRBJ1-5; v_call: TRBV19; cdr3_aa: CASSSQGSNQPQHF
j_call: TRBJ2-1; v_call: TRBV7-6; cdr3_aa: CASSSFTPGLAGLPLPLEQFF